This TCR beta chain emerged from a study of CD8+ T cells in alopecia areata (dated by TCRdb to 2016 to 2019). About the investigation overall: High-throughput TCRbeta sequencing was used to examine T cell clonal expansion in alopecia areata in both the C3H/HeJ mouse model and human patients. Amplification of TCRbeta CDR3 regions was done by immunoSEQ multiplex PCR using 35 Vbeta forward primers and 13 Jbeta reverse primers. RNA was extracted with the PAXgene miRNA kit for fixed scalp, the miRNeasy kit for PBMCs, and the RNeasy kit for mouse skin. On the human side, TCRbeta sequencing was run on scalp tissue and on sorted CD4+ and CD8+ peripheral blood T cells from healthy controls and from alopecia areata patients with either patchy or totalis/universalis disease. Scalp clonality was compared among normal scalp (n=4), patchy alopecia areata scalp (n=8), and alopecia totalis/universalis scalp (n=8).

Library generation was performed with the immunoSEQ multiplex PCR assay. To provide template for TCR sequencing, every sample had RNA extracted and reverse transcribed into cDNA. First-strand cDNA was synthesized using SuperScript III with a 2:1 mix of oligo-dT and random hexamers. Amplification bias was assessed with a synthetic immune receptor repertoire, and residual bias was removed computationally. From the authors' description of their analysis: After raw reads were preprocessed to remove errors, the CDR3 was defined following IMGT conventions as running from the conserved cysteine to phenylalanine. Clonality was computed by normalizing Shannon entropy by log2 of the number of productive unique TCRs and subtracting the result from 1. Whether scalp clones were CD4 or CD8 was inferred by matching scalp TCRbeta sequences against CD4 and CD8 repertoires sorted from blood. Not all clones reach the TCRdb copy of this immuneACCESS table, which keeps in-frame sequences only. Checked studies attribute under half of the gap to unresolved V genes and leave the rest unexplained. Clone size and V and J calls were adopted from that table, with D and trimming inferred from the DNA. The sample table holds about 23,000 clones, of which about 50% were seen once. Together, the top ten hold approximately 29% of the sample.

Comments on this clone: Its antigen specificity is not known. Base qualities are not provided; no much larger clone lies one nucleotide away.

Here is what the overall study found, with its caveats: Scalp TCR repertoire analysis is complicated because resident alphabeta T cells in normal human skin are also sequenced, whereas mouse skin is dominated by gammadelta T cells. TCR sequences shared between patients were less clear than in mice, possibly partly because of HLA diversity in the patient population. Compared with normal scalp, lesional scalp, particularly in alopecia totalis/universalis, had higher clonality and more expanded CD8+ clones, which suggests antigenic drive.

Lesional scalp punch biopsies and peripheral blood were obtained from alopecia areata patients. After PBMCs were isolated by density centrifugation and stained for CD3, CD4 and CD8, a FACSAria was used to sort CD4+ and CD8+ T cells. Alopecia areata patients who were not treated were recruited through a multicenter biomarker study. In a handful of patients from the biomarker study, blood CD8+ T cells were sorted further into NKG2D-low and NKG2D-high fractions. The CDR3 numbers 14 residues from cysteine through phenylalanine. The only DNA kept is the CDR3, 42 bases in frame from the first base. Trimming at the junction amounts to 4 bases on V and 6 bases on J, and the germline ends lie 14 bases apart. CDR1 and CDR2 are read off the germline V gene as SGHDN and FVKESK.

What was sequenced was NKG2D-high CD8+ T cells sorted from blood. Explained via the paper, the cell subset or site label denotes: sorted CD8+ NKG2D-high blood T cells. The V and J genes are TRBV14 and TRBJ2-3, with no reliable assignment of the D segment. The sequence was obtained from a human donor with alopecia areata. The CDR3 region reads CASSPIQLTDTQYF. The DNA is TGTGCCAGCAGCCCTATCCAATTAACCGATACGCAGTATTTT.